Listed below are T cell receptor beta chains from one sample, sequenced in a study of T cell responses to AZD1222 COVID-19 vaccine. Assay: immunoSEQ multiplex PCR; the TCRdb copy retains only in-frame clones and omits some. The table lists roughly 140,000 clones, 80% to 90% of them singletons. Specimen: peripheral blood, collected on day 0 of AZD1222 vaccination. All receptors derive from an adult in good health. Both conserved end residues are trimmed from each CDR3.

cdr3_length | j_call | v_call | cdr3_aa
14 | TRBJ2-3 | TRBV24-1 | ATSDSGLADTDTQY
15 | TRBJ2-1 | TRBV5-1 | ASSPGSGTPSENEQF
13 | TRBJ1-1 | TRBV5-1 | ASSSRTVGNTEAF
13 | TRBJ2-5 | TRBV6-2/TRBV6-3 | ASSPGLGLQETQY
14 | TRBJ1-4 | TRBV4-3 | ASSPGAGATNEKLF
9 | TRBJ1-2 | TRBV27 | ATFSRRGYT
11 | TRBJ1-2 | TRBV28 | ASSLRVDYGYT
14 | TRBJ2-2 | TRBV7-2 | ASSLAVGTNTGELF
14 | TRBJ2-2 | TRBV4-2 | ASSQLLRGNTGELF
15 | TRBJ2-3 | TRBV5-1 | ASSQTSGGPSTDTQY
13 | TRBJ1-1 | TRBV11-2 | ASSSDGGGISEAF
13 | TRBJ2-1 | TRBV5-4 | ASSSAGSSYNEQF
13 | TRBJ2-7 | TRBV9 | ASSKTSGLNYEQY
11 | TRBJ1-2 | TRBV28 | ASSPTQTYGYT
15 | TRBJ1-5 | TRBV7-2 | ASSLGTGFYSNQPQH
13 | TRBJ1-5 | TRBV27 | APGVEKYSNQPQH
12 | TRBJ2-7 | TRBV3-1/TRBV3-2 | ASSQQGNPYEQY
17 | TRBJ2-2 | TRBV11-2 | ASSLFTSSFLSDTGELF
12 | TRBJ2-5 | TRBV9 | ASSSPSVQETQY
13 | TRBJ1-5 | TRBV18 | ASSPRGTGEQPQH
10 | TRBJ1-5 | TRBV19 | ASSVWGQPQH
13 | TRBJ1-2 | TRBV7-2 | ASSPRAGGSGGYT
12 | TRBJ1-2 | TRBV10-3 | AISESPPIGRTD
13 | TRBJ1-3 | TRBV9 | ASSAAGLSGNTIY
13 | TRBJ2-7 | TRBV5-5 | ASSLEATGSYEQY
13 | TRBJ2-7 | TRBV6-2/TRBV6-3 | ASSPTSGRISEQY
14 | TRBJ2-1 | TRBV27 | ASSGSSGSNYNEQF
9 | TRBJ2-5 | TRBV20-1 | SVRQEETQY
8 | TRBJ2-1 | TRBV29-1 | SVVDWEQF
12 | TRBJ2-7 | TRBV6-5 | ASSWTSGTYEQY
14 | TRBJ1-1 | TRBV7-2 | ASSPHMSPLNTEAF
11 | TRBJ1-1 | TRBV14 | ASSRWSGLEAF
13 | TRBJ2-7 | TRBV10-3 | AISESALARYEQY